The 16 T cell receptor beta chains presented below share a single source sample, sequenced in a study of cytomegalovirus exposure and HLA in healthy donors. This table comes from immunoSEQ multiplex PCR, and its TCRdb copy is limited to in-frame clones, with some not included. The sample yields 150,000 to 200,000 clones, 84% seen once. Specimen: PBMCs. These receptors all stem from a man aged 18 to 30 in good health and CMV-seropositive.

This clone has a handful of counts. Other DNA variants within this sample encode the same CDR3. V gene TRBV19 combines with J gene TRBJ1-1, with a tentative D call TRBD1 (5 bases). Germline CDR1 reads LNHDA; CDR2 reads SQIVND (reference sequence). The CDR3 spans 13 residues. Trimming stripped 4 bases from V and 1 base from J, with 7 bases between. CDR3 residues: CASSTTGNTEAFF. Here the CDR3 DNA reads TGTGCCAGTAGTACTACAGGGAACACTGAAGCTTTCTTT.

The chain employs TRBV27 and TRBJ2-7; TRBD2 is a possible D gene (6 bases). Germline CDR1 is MNHEY and CDR2 is SMNVEV (reference sequence). The CDR3 extends over 12 amino acids. V was clipped by 3 bases and J by 6 bases, with 9 bases between them. CDR3 nucleotide sequence: TGTGCCAGCAGTTTCTTGGGGGGCGAGCAGTACTTC. Protein sequence: CASSFLGGEQYF.

This clone came up once. This chain joins TRBV6-5 and TRBJ2-1; 10 bases agree with TRBD2. The CDR3 has 15 residues. The germline V gene has CDR1 MNHEY and CDR2 SVGAGI. V lost 8 bases to trimming and J lost 5 bases; unmatched junction nucleotides: 9. The CDR3 loop reads CASQPGLATHNEQFF. The CDR3 DNA is TGTGCCAGCCAGCCGGGACTAGCGACCCACAATGAGCAGTTCTTC.

This clone has a handful of counts. This chain joins TRBV5-1 and TRBJ2-2; 14 bases map to TRBD2. Germline CDR1 reads SGHRS; CDR2 reads YFSETQ. The CDR3 is made up of 15 amino acids. V gave up 3 bases and J gave up 5 bases; unmatched junction bases: 0. The CDR3 DNA is TGCGCCAGCAGCTGGACTAGCGGGAGGACCGGGGAGCTGTTTTTT. This codes for CASSWTSGRTGELFF.

The chain links TRBV5-4 to TRBJ2-1; the D gene is possibly TRBD1 (6 bases). CDR1 and CDR2 from the germline V gene are SGHNT and YYREEE (reference sequence). V lost 0 bases and J 5 bases, leaving 12 bases between the germline ends. The CDR3 runs to 15 residues. The CDR3 sequence is CASSLVQGRNNEQFF. The DNA for the CDR3 is TGTGCCAGCAGCTTGGTCCAGGGGCGGAACAATGAGCAGTTCTTC.

The chain recombines TRBV28 with TRBJ2-7; 7 bases are a match to TRBD1. Germline values: CDR1 MDHEN, CDR2 SYDVKM. This CDR3 has 13 residues. V dropped 6 bases and J dropped 3; count of bases not matched to a gene: 5. The CDR3: CASRVGTDYEQYF. The DNA for the CDR3 is TGTGCCAGCAGAGTAGGGACAGACTACGAGCAGTACTTC.

The rearrangement links TRBV27 to TRBJ2-1; TRBD1 matches at 8 bases. The CDR3 is 16 residues long. The V and J ends lost 6 bases and 9 bases, in that order; junction bases with no gene match: 16. CDR1 and CDR2 from the germline V gene are MNHEY and SMNVEV (reference sequence). The CDR3 region is CASRQTDRVYDGEQFF. DNA of the CDR3: TGTGCCAGCAGACAAACGGACAGGGTTTATGATGGTGAGCAGTTCTTC.

This clone was counted once. The V call is TRBV11-1, the J call TRBJ2-3, with a weak D call TRBD2 (6 bases). The CDR3 runs to 14 residues. Trimming left V 4 bases short and J 0 bases short, with 8 bases between. Germline V gene data show CDR1 as SGHAT and CDR2 as FQDESV (reference sequence). The CDR3 DNA sequence: TGTGCCAGCAGCTCAGGGACTAGCACAGATACGCAGTATTTT. Translation: CASSSGTSTDTQYF. The full variable domain, in which reference TRBV11-1 and TRBJ2-3 provide the parts outside the CDR3, is EAEVAQSPRYKITEKSQAVAFWCDPISGHATLYWYRQILGQGPELLVQFQDESVVDDSQLPKDRFSAERLKGVDSTLKIQPAELGDSAMYLCASSSGTSTDTQYFGPGTRLTVL.

The gene calls are TRBV7-9 and TRBJ2-6; maybe TRBD2 (5 bases). The CDR3 runs 16 residues. V lost 1 base, J lost 4 bases, and 11 bases lay in between. Looked up from germline, CDR1 is SEHNR and CDR2 is FQNEAQ (reference sequence). CDR3 in DNA: TGTGCCAGCAGCTTAGTATCGGGGAAAGGGGCCAACGTCCTGACTTTC. As protein: CASSLVSGKGANVLTF.

This rearrangement joins TRBV7-2 to TRBJ2-5, with TRBD2 identical over 10 bases. V lost 1 base and J lost 1; bases outside the gene matches: 3. The CDR3 contains 16 residues. CDR1 and CDR2 from the germline V gene are SGHTA and FQGNSA. Here the CDR3 reads CASSLGLAGPQETQYF. CDR3 DNA: TGTGCCAGCAGCTTAGGACTAGCGGGCCCCCAAGAGACCCAGTACTTC.

V is TRBV6-1 and J is TRBJ1-3, with TRBD1 as a possible D gene (6 bases). Trimming shortened V by 8 bases and J by 5 bases, and 13 bases separated the two germline ends. This CDR3 is 13 amino acids long. Germline values: CDR1 MNHNS, CDR2 SASEGT. The chain's CDR3 is CASSGTSRNTIYF. The CDR3 DNA is TGTGCCAGCTCCGGGACATCTCGAAACACCATATATTTT.

The V call is TRBV19, the J call TRBJ1-2, with D tentatively TRBD1 (6 bases). The ends were cut back, 5 bases at V and 6 bases at J, with 19 bases in the middle. The CDR3 runs to 15 residues. The germline CDR1 and CDR2 sequences are LNHDA and SQIVND (reference sequence). The CDR3 sequence: CASSSWGRGRNGYTF. CDR3 in DNA: TGTGCCAGTAGTTCCTGGGGCAGGGGTCGAAATGGCTACACCTTC.

J is TRBJ2-5 and V is TRBV13; 8 nucleotides agree with TRBD1. V trimming: 0 bases; J trimming: 5 bases; junction bases outside the gene matches: 2. This CDR3 has 14 amino acids. Germline values: CDR1 PRHDT, CDR2 FYEKMQ (reference sequence). CDR3 nucleotide sequence: TGTGCCAGCAGCTTAGGAGGACAGGGCGAGACCCAGTACTTC. It translates to CASSLGGQGETQYF.

The genes are TRBV9 and TRBJ1-1; 9 nucleotides match TRBD1. Per germline, CDR1 SGDLS and CDR2 YYNGEE. CDR3 length: 13 residues. J lost 11 bases, V lost 3 bases, and 8 bases had no gene match. The CDR3 sequence: CASSAGDRVSAFF. The CDR3 region has the DNA TGTGCCAGCAGCGCCGGGGACAGGGTTTCGGCTTTCTTT.

This clone has a single count. The chain employs TRBV16 and TRBJ2-1; 7 positions agree with TRBD1. Germline assignment: CDR1 KGHSY and CDR2 FQNENV. After removal of 1 base from V and 3 bases from J, the junction contained 3 bases not matched to a gene. This CDR3 region has 15 residues. The CDR3 sequence is CASSQLAGGYNEQFF. In nucleotides, the CDR3 is TGTGCCAGCAGCCAATTGGCAGGGGGCTACAATGAGCAGTTCTTC.

J is TRBJ2-7 and V is TRBV4-3; the match to TRBD2 covers 9 bases. The V gene end was trimmed by 0 bases and the J gene end by 2 bases; junction bases not matched to a gene: 5. This CDR3 is built from 16 residues. In germline, CDR1 is LGHNA, CDR2 YSLEER. The CDR3, as DNA: TGCGCCAGCAGCCAAGAGGCGGCGGGGGGGCCCTACGAGCAGTACTTC. This translates into CASSQEAAGGPYEQYF.